These 3 T cell receptor beta chains were all obtained from the same sample, sequenced in a study of blood T cell repertoires in COVID-19. The data were produced by immunoSEQ multiplex PCR, yet TCRdb's version contains in-frame clones alone and is incomplete. The table has some 300,000 clones, almost 90% seen once. The sample was PBMCs or T cells enriched from blood (not recorded which). The source of these receptors is a woman under 30 with acute COVID-19.

V is TRBV5-1 and J is TRBJ2-3, with TRBD2 as a possible D gene (6 bases). V dropped 4 bases and J dropped 0 bases, with 15 bases sitting between them. Germline V gene sequence: CDR1 SGHRS, CDR2 YFSETQ. CDR3 length: 16 amino acids. CDR3 protein: CASSPLAAGSTDTQYF. DNA of the CDR3: TGCGCCAGCAGCCCGTTAGCGGCGGGGAGCACAGATACGCAGTATTTT.

This chain joins TRBV10-3 and TRBJ2-2; 8 bases match TRBD2. Trimming cost V 4 bases and J 5 bases; bases outside gene matches: 6. This CDR3 region has 15 residues. Germline V gives CDR1 ENHRY, CDR2 SYGVKD. This CDR3 reads CAISASGSGTGELFF. The CDR3 DNA follows: TGTGCCATCAGTGCCAGCGGGAGTGGGACCGGGGAGCTGTTTTTT.

The V gene is TRBV4-1, the J gene TRBJ1-2, with 9 bases that match TRBD1. This CDR3 region has 16 residues. After removal of 5 bases from V and 4 bases from J, the junction contained 11 bases not matched to a gene. Germline V lookup: CDR1 MGHRA, CDR2 YSYEKL. The CDR3 is CASSFDRGTVGYGYTF. In nucleotides, the CDR3 is TGCGCCAGCAGCTTTGACAGGGGGACCGTCGGCTATGGCTACACCTTC.